This T cell receptor (beta chain) was recorded in a study of Ad26.COV2.S vaccination and SARS-CoV-2 variants. In the study overall: Once or twice, 56 days apart, Ad26.COV2.S was delivered intramuscularly.

Libraries were prepared by immunoSEQ multiplex PCR; TCRdb keeps only in-frame clonotypes and omits some of them. In the table there are around 450,000 clones, 89% of which are singletons. The V gene end was trimmed by 4 bases and the J gene end by 4 bases; junction bases not matched to a gene: 2. This CDR3 spans 12 amino acids. Germline CDR1 is SGHDT and CDR2 is YYEEEE. Documented treatment: around 19 received Ad26.COV2.S at low or high dose, single or two shots; five or six received placebo; per-sample allocation not given. Day 63 following the first vaccine or placebo injection was when the samples were taken. The study, taken as a whole, reports: Post-vaccination spike-specific CD8+ and CD4+ T cell responses reportedly had substantial breadth. Breadth and depth estimates from TCRs may understate total T cell responses.

To note about this clone: Its matching antigen is unknown.

The input for sequencing was peripheral blood, taken in a trial of Ad26.COV2.S vaccine versus placebo. The chain has TRBV5-6 and TRBJ2-7, with TRBD1 identical over 7 bases. This TCR was sampled from a person aged 18-65 years who received the Ad26.COV2.S COVID-19 vaccine or a placebo. CDR3: CASSQTGYEQYV. CDR3 nucleotide sequence: TGTGCCAGCAGCCAGACAGGGTACGAGCAGTACGTC.